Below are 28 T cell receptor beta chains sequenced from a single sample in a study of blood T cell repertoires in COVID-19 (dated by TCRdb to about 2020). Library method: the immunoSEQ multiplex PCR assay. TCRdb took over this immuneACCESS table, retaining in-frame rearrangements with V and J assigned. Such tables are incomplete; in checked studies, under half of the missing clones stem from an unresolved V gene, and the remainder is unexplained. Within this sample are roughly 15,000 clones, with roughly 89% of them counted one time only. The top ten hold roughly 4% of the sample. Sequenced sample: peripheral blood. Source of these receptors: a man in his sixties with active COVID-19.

CDR3 sequence: CASSLGASGANVLTF. The DNA of the CDR3 is TGCGCCAGCAGCTTAGGAGCCTCTGGGGCCAACGTCCTGACTTTC. This chain uses TRBV5-1 with TRBJ2-6; D call uncertain. The CDR3 is 15 amino acids. Trimming cost V 2 bases and J 0 bases, with 6 bases left between them. The germline CDR1 and CDR2 sequences are SGHRS and YFSETQ.

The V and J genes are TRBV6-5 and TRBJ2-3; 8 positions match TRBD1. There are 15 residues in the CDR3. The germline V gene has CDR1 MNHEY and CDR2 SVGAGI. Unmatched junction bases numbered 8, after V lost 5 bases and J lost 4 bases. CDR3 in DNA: TGTGCCAGCAGTCCCCGACAGGGGATTGCAGATACGCAGTATTTT. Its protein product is CASSPRQGIADTQYF.

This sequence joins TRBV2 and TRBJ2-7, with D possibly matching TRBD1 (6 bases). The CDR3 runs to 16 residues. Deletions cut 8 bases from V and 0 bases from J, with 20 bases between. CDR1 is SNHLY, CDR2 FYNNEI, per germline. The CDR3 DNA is TGTGCCAGCCCTCGGGGACAATACAGGCACTCCTACGAGCAGTACGTC. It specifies CASPRGQYRHSYEQYV.

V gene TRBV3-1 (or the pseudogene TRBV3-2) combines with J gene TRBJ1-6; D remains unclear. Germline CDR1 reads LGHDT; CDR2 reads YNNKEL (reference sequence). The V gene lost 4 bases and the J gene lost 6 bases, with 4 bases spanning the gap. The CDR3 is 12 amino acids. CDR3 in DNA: TGTGCCAGCAGCCCCTCTAATTCACCCCTCCACTTT. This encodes CASSPSNSPLHF.

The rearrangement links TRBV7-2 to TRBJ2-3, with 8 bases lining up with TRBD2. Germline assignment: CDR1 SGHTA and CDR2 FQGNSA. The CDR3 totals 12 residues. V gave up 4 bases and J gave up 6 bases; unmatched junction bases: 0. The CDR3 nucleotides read TGTGCCAGCAGCTGGACTAGCGATACGCAGTATTTT. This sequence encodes CASSWTSDTQYF.

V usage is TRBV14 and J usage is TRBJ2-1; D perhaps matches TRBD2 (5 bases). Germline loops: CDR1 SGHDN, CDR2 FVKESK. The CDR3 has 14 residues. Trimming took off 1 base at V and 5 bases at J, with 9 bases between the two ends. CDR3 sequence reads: CASSQVAPNNEQFF. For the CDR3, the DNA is TGTGCCAGCAGCCAAGTAGCGCCCAACAATGAGCAGTTCTTC.

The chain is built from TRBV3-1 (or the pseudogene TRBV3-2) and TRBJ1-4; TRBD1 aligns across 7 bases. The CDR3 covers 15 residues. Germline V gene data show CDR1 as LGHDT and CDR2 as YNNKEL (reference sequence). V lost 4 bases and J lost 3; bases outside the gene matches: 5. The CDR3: CASSLSGTANEKLFF. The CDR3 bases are TGTGCCAGCAGCCTTTCCGGGACAGCTAATGAAAAACTGTTTTTT.

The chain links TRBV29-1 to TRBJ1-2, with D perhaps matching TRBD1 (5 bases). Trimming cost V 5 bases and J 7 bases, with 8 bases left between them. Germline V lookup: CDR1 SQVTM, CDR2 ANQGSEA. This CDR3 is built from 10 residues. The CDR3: CSVTQGGYTF. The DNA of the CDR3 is TGCAGCGTTACCCAGGGTGGCTACACCTTC.

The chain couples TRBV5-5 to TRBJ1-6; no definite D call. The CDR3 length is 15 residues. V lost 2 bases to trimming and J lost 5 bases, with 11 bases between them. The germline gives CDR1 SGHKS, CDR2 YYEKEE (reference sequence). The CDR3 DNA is TGTGCCAGCAGCTTAAGCTCCCAGGATAATTCACCCCTCCACTTT. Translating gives CASSLSSQDNSPLHF.

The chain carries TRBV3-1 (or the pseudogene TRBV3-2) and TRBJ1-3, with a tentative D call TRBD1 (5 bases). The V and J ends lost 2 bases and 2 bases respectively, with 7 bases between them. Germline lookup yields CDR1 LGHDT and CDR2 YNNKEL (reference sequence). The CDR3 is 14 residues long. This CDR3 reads CASSQSGAGNTIYF. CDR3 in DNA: TGTGCCAGCAGCCAATCGGGGGCTGGAAACACCATATATTTT.

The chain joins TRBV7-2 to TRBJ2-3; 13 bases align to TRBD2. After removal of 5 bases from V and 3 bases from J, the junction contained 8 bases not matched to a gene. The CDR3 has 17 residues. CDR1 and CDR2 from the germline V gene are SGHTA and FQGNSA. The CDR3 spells CASSPRLAGGPTDTQYF. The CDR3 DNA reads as TGTGCCAGCAGCCCGAGACTAGCGGGGGGCCCAACAGATACGCAGTATTTT.

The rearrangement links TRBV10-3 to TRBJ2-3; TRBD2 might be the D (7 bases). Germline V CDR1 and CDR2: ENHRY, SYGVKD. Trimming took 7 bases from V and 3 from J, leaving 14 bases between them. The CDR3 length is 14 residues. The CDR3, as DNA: TGTGCCATCACCAACGGGGGGCAGACAGATACGCAGTATTTT. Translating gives CAITNGGQTDTQYF.

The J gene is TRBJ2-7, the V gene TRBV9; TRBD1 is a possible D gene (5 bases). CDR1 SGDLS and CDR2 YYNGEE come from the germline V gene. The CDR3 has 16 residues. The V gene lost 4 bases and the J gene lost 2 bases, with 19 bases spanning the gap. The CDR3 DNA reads TGTGCCAGCAGCCCAACTCTTATAGACAGAGCCTACGAGCAGTACTTC. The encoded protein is CASSPTLIDRAYEQYF.

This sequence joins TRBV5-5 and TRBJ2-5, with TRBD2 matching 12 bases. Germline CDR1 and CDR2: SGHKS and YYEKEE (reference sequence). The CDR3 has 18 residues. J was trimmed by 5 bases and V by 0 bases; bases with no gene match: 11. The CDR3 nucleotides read TGTGCCAGCAGCTTGGTACTAGCGGGGGGCCCCTTCTGGGAGACCCAGTACTTC. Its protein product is CASSLVLAGGPFWETQYF. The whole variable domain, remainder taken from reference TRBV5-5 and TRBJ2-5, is DAGVTQSPTHLIKTRGQQVTLRCSPISGHKSVSWYQQVLGQGPQFIFQYYEKEERGRGNFPDRFSARQFPNYSSELNVNALLLGDSALYLCASSLVLAGGPFWETQYFGPGTRLLVL.

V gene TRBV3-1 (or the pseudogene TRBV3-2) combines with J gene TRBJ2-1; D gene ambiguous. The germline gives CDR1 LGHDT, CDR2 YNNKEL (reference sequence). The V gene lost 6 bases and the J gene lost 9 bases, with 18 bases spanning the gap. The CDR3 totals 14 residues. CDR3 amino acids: CASSFHPGSPEQFF. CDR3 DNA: TGTGCCAGCAGTTTCCACCCAGGATCCCCTGAGCAGTTCTTC.

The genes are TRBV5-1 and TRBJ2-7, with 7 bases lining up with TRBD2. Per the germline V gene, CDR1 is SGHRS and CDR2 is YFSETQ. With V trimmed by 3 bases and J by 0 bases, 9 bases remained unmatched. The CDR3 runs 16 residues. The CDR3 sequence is CASSWVTSWSSYEQYF. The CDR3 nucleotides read TGCGCCAGCAGCTGGGTGACTAGCTGGAGCTCCTACGAGCAGTACTTC.

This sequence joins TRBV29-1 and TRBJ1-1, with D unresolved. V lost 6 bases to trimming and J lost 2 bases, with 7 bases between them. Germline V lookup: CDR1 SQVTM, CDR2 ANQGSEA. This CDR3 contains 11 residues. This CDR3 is CSVEVNTEAFF. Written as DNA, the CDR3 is TGCAGCGTCGAGGTCAACACTGAAGCTTTCTTT.

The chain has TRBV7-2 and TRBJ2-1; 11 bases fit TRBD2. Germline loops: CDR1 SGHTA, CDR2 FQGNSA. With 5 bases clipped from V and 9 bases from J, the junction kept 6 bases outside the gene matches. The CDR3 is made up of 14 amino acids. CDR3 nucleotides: TGTGCCAGCAGCCCTCAGACTAGCGGGGTTGAGCAGTTCTTC. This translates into CASSPQTSGVEQFF.

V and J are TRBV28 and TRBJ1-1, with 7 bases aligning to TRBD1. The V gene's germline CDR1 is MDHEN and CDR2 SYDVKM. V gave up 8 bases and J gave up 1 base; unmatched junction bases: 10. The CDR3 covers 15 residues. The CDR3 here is CASEGLGQRNTEAFF. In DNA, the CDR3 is TGTGCCAGCGAAGGCCTGGGACAGAGGAACACTGAAGCTTTCTTT.

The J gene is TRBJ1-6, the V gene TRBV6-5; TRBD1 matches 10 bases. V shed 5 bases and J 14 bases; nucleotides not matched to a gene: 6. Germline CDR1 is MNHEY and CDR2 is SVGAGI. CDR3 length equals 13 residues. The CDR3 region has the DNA TGTGCCAGCAGTACCCGGGACAGGGGTTCCCTCCACTTT. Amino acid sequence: CASSTRDRGSLHF.

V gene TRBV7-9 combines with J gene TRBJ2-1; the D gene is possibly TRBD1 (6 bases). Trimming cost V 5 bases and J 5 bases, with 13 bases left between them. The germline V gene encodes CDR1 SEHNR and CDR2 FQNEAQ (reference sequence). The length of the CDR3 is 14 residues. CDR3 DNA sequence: TGTGCCAGCAGCCCTGGGGGCCGACACAATGAGCAGTTCTTC. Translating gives CASSPGGRHNEQFF. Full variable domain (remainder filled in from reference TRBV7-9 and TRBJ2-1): DTGVSQNPRHKITKRGQNVTFRCDPISEHNRLYWYRQTLGQGPEFLTYFQNEAQLEKSRLLSDRFSAERPKGSFSTLEIQRTEQGDSAMYLCASSPGGRHNEQFFGPGTRLTVL.

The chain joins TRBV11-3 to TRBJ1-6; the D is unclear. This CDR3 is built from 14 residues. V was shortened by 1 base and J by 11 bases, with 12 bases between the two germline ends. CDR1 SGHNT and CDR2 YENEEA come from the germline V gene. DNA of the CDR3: TGTGCCAGCAGCTTAGGACGGGAAAAAACACCCCTCCACTTT. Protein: CASSLGREKTPLHF.

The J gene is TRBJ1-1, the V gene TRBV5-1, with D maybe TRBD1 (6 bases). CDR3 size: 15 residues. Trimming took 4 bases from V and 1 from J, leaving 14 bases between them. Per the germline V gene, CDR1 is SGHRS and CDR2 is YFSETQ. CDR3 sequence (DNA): TGCGCCAGCAGCACAGGGTCTGCTGGGAACACTGAAGCTTTCTTT. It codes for CASSTGSAGNTEAFF.

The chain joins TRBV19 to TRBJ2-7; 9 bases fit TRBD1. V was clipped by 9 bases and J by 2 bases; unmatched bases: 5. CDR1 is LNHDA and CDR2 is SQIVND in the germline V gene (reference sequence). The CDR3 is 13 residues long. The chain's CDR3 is CASRRQGAYEQYF. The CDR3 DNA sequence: TGTGCCAGCCGAAGACAGGGGGCCTACGAGCAGTACTTC.

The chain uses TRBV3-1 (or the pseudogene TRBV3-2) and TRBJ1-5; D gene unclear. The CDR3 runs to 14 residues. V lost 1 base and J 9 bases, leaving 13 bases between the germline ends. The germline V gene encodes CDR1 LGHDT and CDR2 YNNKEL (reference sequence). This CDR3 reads CASSQAQGRGPQHF. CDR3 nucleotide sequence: TGTGCCAGCAGCCAAGCCCAAGGTAGAGGGCCCCAGCATTTT.

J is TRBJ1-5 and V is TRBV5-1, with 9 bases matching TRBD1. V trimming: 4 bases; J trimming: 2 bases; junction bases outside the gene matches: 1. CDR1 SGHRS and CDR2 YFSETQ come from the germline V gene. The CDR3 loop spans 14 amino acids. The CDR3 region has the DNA TGCGCCAGCAGCCGGACAGGGGGCAATCAGCCCCAGCATTTT. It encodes CASSRTGGNQPQHF. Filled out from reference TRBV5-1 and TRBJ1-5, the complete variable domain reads KAGVTQTPRYLIKTRGQQVTLSCSPISGHRSVSWYQQTPGQGLQFLFEYFSETQRNKGNFPGRFSGRQFSNSRSEMNVSTLELGDSALYLCASSRTGGNQPQHFGDGTRLSIL.

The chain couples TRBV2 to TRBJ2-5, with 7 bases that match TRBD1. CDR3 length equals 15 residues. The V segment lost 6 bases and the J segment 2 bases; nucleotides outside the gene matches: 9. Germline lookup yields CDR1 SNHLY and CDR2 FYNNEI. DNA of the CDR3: TGTGCCAGCAGCGGGGTGACAGGGAATCAAGAGACCCAGTACTTC. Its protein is CASSGVTGNQETQYF. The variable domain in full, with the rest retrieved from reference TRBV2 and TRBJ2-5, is EPEVTQTPSHQVTQMGQEVILRCVPISNHLYFYWYRQILGQKVEFLVSFYNNEISEKSEIFDDQFSVERPDGSNFTLKIRSTKLEDSAMYFCASSGVTGNQETQYFGPGTRLLVL.

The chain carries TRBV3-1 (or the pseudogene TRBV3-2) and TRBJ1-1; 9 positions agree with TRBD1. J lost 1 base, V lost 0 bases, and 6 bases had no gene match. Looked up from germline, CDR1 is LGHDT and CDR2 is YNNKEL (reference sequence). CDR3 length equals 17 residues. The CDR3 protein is CASSQEDRGGPNTEAFF. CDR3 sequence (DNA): TGTGCCAGCAGCCAAGAGGACAGGGGAGGACCGAACACTGAAGCTTTCTTT.